A single sample is the source of the 23 T cell receptor beta chains below, sequenced in a study of blood T cell repertoires in COVID-19. The protocol was immunoSEQ multiplex PCR, while the TCRdb copy is restricted to in-frame clones and leaves out a portion. The profile shows a few hundred thousand clones, roughly 82% of them singletons. The sample was peripheral blood. The receptors stem from a man at least 80 years old with acute or convalescent COVID-19.

The chain combines TRBV28 with TRBJ1-2; 8 bases line up with TRBD1. The germline V gene has CDR1 MDHEN and CDR2 SYDVKM. The CDR3 is made up of 14 amino acids. V trimming: 6 bases; J trimming: 4 bases; junction bases outside the gene matches: 7. The CDR3 protein is CASRSGTGVYGYTF. CDR3 nucleotides: TGTGCCAGCAGGTCCGGGACAGGCGTCTATGGCTACACCTTC.

This chain connects TRBV21-1 to TRBJ1-2; the DNA was not used to check the table's D call, TRBD1. TRBV21-1 is tagged as a pseudogene. The CDR3 loop spans 17 amino acids. The CDR3 spells CASSKAVQLDSPGGYTF. CDR3 coding DNA: TGTGCCAGCAGCAAAGCTGTACAGCTCGACAGTCCTGGGGGCTACACCTTC.

The V call is TRBV29-1, the J call TRBJ1-2, with TRBD1 as a possible D gene (5 bases). The CDR3 is 14 residues long. CDR1 is SQVTM and CDR2 is ANQGSEA in the germline V gene. With 5 bases removed from V and 4 bases from J, the gap between germline ends came to 17 bases. As DNA, the CDR3 is TGCAGCGTTACTGGGCAGGGCGATATCTATGGCTACACCTTC. This translates into CSVTGQGDIYGYTF.

This sequence joins TRBV5-1 and TRBJ1-1, with TRBD1 as a possible D gene (5 bases). V lost 3 bases to trimming and J lost 3 bases, with 15 bases between them. Germline CDR1 and CDR2: SGHRS and YFSETQ. The CDR3 is made up of 15 amino acids. This CDR3 reads CASSSNPGGDTEAFF. The CDR3 DNA follows: TGCGCCAGCAGCTCGAACCCGGGGGGGGACACTGAAGCTTTCTTT.

The CDR3 sequence: CSAFGYGYTF. The DNA of the CDR3 is TGCAGCGCCTTCGGGTATGGCTACACCTTC. The chain carries TRBV29-1 and TRBJ1-2; no definite D call. Germline values: CDR1 SQVTM, CDR2 ANQGSEA. The CDR3 runs 10 residues. Trimming left V 7 bases short and J 5 bases short, with 8 bases between.

V is TRBV28 and J is TRBJ1-5; D is undetermined. Germline V gene sequence: CDR1 MDHEN, CDR2 SYDVKM. V lost 6 bases, J lost 1 base, and 10 bases lay in between. CDR3 length: 14 amino acids. The DNA for the CDR3 is TGTGCCAGCAGCTCTACGGGGAGCAATCAGCCCCAGCATTTT. Amino acids: CASSSTGSNQPQHF.

J is TRBJ1-5 and V is TRBV7-9; D gene ambiguous. CDR1 and CDR2 from the germline V gene are SEHNR and FQNEAQ (reference sequence). V was trimmed by 1 base and J by 5 bases, leaving 15 bases between them. The CDR3 extends over 16 amino acids. The CDR3: CASSLGLGVGDQPQHF. CDR3 nucleotides: TGTGCCAGCAGCTTAGGACTAGGAGTGGGAGATCAGCCCCAGCATTTT.

V gene TRBV28 combines with J gene TRBJ2-1; D is uncertain. There are 13 residues in the CDR3. V was trimmed by 8 bases and J by 0 bases, leaving 8 bases between them. The germline V gene has CDR1 MDHEN and CDR2 SYDVKM. CDR3 protein: CASRGRSYNEQFF. CDR3 nucleotide sequence: TGTGCCAGCCGTGGCCGCTCCTACAATGAGCAGTTCTTC.

The chain combines TRBV27 with TRBJ2-1, with 8 bases fitting TRBD1. The V gene end was trimmed by 6 bases and the J gene end by 6 bases; junction bases not matched to a gene: 10. This CDR3 region has 15 residues. CDR1 is MNHEY, CDR2 SMNVEV, per germline (reference sequence). Here the CDR3 DNA reads TGTGCCAGCAGAGAAGGGACAGGCTACCTCAATGAGCAGTTCTTC. Protein: CASREGTGYLNEQFF.

This chain joins TRBV5-1 and TRBJ1-2, with 7 bases matching TRBD1. The CDR3 spans 14 residues. Germline CDR1 SGHRS, CDR2 YFSETQ. Germline trimming cut 4 bases from V and 2 bases from J; bases unmatched to any gene: 5. DNA for the CDR3: TGCGCCAGCAGCCACCCGGGACAGAACTATGGCTACACCTTC. Encoded protein: CASSHPGQNYGYTF.

About this clone: In the same sample, other DNA sequences code for this CDR3. The V and J genes are TRBV5-4 and TRBJ1-1; TRBD1 might be the D (5 bases). This CDR3 is 13 amino acids long. CDR1 is SGHNT, CDR2 YYREEE, per germline (reference sequence). Trimming cost V 1 base and J 4 bases, with 8 bases left between them. The CDR3 DNA reads as TGTGCCAGCAGCTTGCAGGGAGGCACTGAAGCTTTCTTT. The encoded protein is CASSLQGGTEAFF.

This clone was seen more than once but under ten times. The rearrangement uses TRBV6-5 and TRBJ2-5, with a tentative D call TRBD2 (5 bases). The CDR3 is 15 amino acids. Germline CDR1 MNHEY, CDR2 SVGAGI. Trimming cost V 8 bases and J 1 base, with 17 bases left between them. The chain's CDR3 is CASGRGSAVQETQYF. The CDR3, as DNA: TGTGCCAGCGGCAGAGGGTCCGCCGTCCAAGAGACCCAGTACTTC.

There are a few counts of this clone. The chain recombines TRBV19 with TRBJ1-5; perhaps TRBD1 as D (6 bases). Trimming cost V 7 bases and J 1 base, with 11 bases left between them. The CDR3 loop spans 14 amino acids. The germline CDR1 and CDR2 sequences are LNHDA and SQIVND (reference sequence). The CDR3 is CASKPDRSNQPQHF. CDR3 DNA sequence: TGTGCCAGTAAACCGGACAGAAGCAATCAGCCCCAGCATTTT. The full variable domain, completed using reference TRBV19 and TRBJ1-5, is DGGITQSPKYLFRKEGQNVTLSCEQNLNHDAMYWYRQDPGQGLRLIYYSQIVNDFQKGDIAEGYSVSREKKESFPLTVTSAQKNPTAFYLCASKPDRSNQPQHFGDGTRLSIL.

The chain uses TRBV19 and TRBJ1-1; 8 bases match TRBD1. The CDR3 runs 14 residues. CDR1 and CDR2 (germline): LNHDA, SQIVND (reference sequence). The trim removed 6 bases at V and 5 bases at J, leaving 8 bases unmatched. This CDR3 is CASSQTTGGTEAFF. The CDR3 DNA reads TGTGCCAGTAGCCAAACTACAGGGGGAACTGAAGCTTTCTTT.

This chain joins TRBV21-1 and TRBJ2-5; TRBD2 was called by the table and not checked on the DNA. TRBV21-1 is flagged as a pseudogene. There are 12 residues in the CDR3. The CDR3 spells CASSKGRTNQYF. CDR3 sequence (DNA): TGTGCCAGCAGCAAAGGAAGAACTAACCAGTACTTC.

The chain links TRBV28 to TRBJ1-2; D uncertain. The V gene's germline CDR1 is MDHEN and CDR2 SYDVKM. V lost 7 bases to trimming and J lost 4 bases, with 13 bases between them. The CDR3 length is 13 residues. CDR3 loop: CASNAGLIYGYTF. Here the CDR3 DNA reads TGTGCCAGCAATGCCGGACTGATCTATGGCTACACCTTC.

V usage is TRBV6-5 and J usage is TRBJ1-2, with TRBD1 matching over 7 bases. This CDR3 contains 13 residues. Looked up from germline, CDR1 is MNHEY and CDR2 is SVGAGI. V was clipped by 7 bases and J by 4 bases; unmatched bases: 6. The CDR3 nucleotides are TGTGCCAGCACCTTGGGACAGACCTATGGCTACACCTTC. Translated: CASTLGQTYGYTF.

J is TRBJ2-2 and V is TRBV12-5, with TRBD1 matching over 9 bases. Trimming removed 5 bases from V and 6 bases from J; junction bases left unmatched: 4. The CDR3 spans 14 residues. Germline CDR1 LGHNT, CDR2 FRNRAP. The CDR3 bases are TGTGCTAGTGGTGGGACAGGGCGATCCGGGGAGCTGTTTTTT. Translated, it gives CASGGTGRSGELFF. Looking up the rest from reference TRBV12-5 and TRBJ2-2 gives the full variable domain: DARVTQTPRHKVTEMGQEVTMRCQPILGHNTVFWYRQTMMQGLELLAYFRNRAPLDDSGMPKDRFSAEMPDATLATLKIQPSEPRDSAVYFCASGGTGRSGELFFGEGSRLTVL.

The chain links TRBV6-5 to TRBJ2-7; 7 positions match TRBD2. Trimming cost V 5 bases and J 5 bases; bases outside gene matches: 6. The CDR3 has 13 amino acids. Germline V gene data show CDR1 as MNHEY and CDR2 as SVGAGI. The CDR3 protein is CASSPLTSNEQYF. DNA of the CDR3: TGTGCCAGCAGTCCTCTGACTAGCAACGAGCAGTACTTC.

V is TRBV2 and J is TRBJ2-5, with D tentatively TRBD1 (7 bases). Deletions cut 6 bases from V and 2 bases from J, with 16 bases between. Germline loops: CDR1 SNHLY, CDR2 FYNNEI. The CDR3 loop spans 15 amino acids. The CDR3 DNA follows: TGTGCCAGCAGCGGAGGGACAGTGGGACAAGAGACCCAGTACTTC. Translated, it gives CASSGGTVGQETQYF.

This chain uses TRBV19 with TRBJ2-5; D perhaps matches TRBD2 (5 bases). The CDR3 runs to 14 residues. Trimming left V 7 bases short and J 5 bases short, with 17 bases between. Germline V gives CDR1 LNHDA, CDR2 SQIVND (reference sequence). CDR3 sequence reads: CASKAAPARETQYF. In DNA, the CDR3 is TGTGCCAGTAAAGCGGCCCCAGCACGGGAGACCCAGTACTTC.

This sequence joins TRBV6-5 and TRBJ1-5, with D perhaps matching TRBD1 (6 bases). The CDR3 extends over 13 amino acids. Germline CDR1 is MNHEY and CDR2 is SVGAGI. Trimming cost V 6 bases and J 5 bases, with 11 bases left between them. The CDR3 spells CASRNGQYQPQHF. CDR3 coding DNA: TGTGCCAGCAGGAACGGACAGTATCAGCCCCAGCATTTT.

The genes are TRBV2 and TRBJ2-7; the match to TRBD1 covers 10 bases. This CDR3 has 14 amino acids. Trimming took 4 bases from V and 2 from J; bases not matched to a gene: 2. Germline-derived CDR1 and CDR2 are SNHLY and FYNNEI. CDR3: CASSVGQGAYEQYF. As DNA, the CDR3 is TGTGCCAGCAGTGTCGGACAGGGGGCCTACGAGCAGTACTTC.